This T cell receptor beta chain comes out of a study of blood T cell repertoires in COVID-19. On the study more broadly: The cDNA or gDNA used as material had been derived from T cells, B-cell-depleted T cells, or PBMCs.

Under the authors' procedure: Amplified reference gene primers provided the basis for estimating nucleated cell counts. Produced via immunoSEQ multiplex PCR; TCRdb's table is partial and in-frame only. V and J calls plus clone size are reproduced from that table; the DNA served to infer D and trimming. The sample records about 170,000 clones, roughly 91% being singletons. A few counts support this clone. Different DNA sequences within this sample yield the same CDR3. CDR1 and CDR2 (germline): MGHRA, YSYEKL. J gave up 4 bases and V 3 bases, and 6 bases lay outside the gene matches. The CDR3 consists of 15 residues. Seattle patient enrollment occurred during active infection, with longitudinal follow-up thereafter.

The source material was peripheral blood. The rearrangement joins TRBV4-1 to TRBJ1-5, with 7 positions matching TRBD1. This sequence originates from a man between 18 and 35 years old with COVID-19, enrolled during active disease. CDR3 sequence (DNA): TGCGCCAGCAGCCAGGGGCAGGGGGGAAATCAGCCCCAGCATTTT. The encoded protein is CASSQGQGGNQPQHF.